This TCR beta chain was captured in a study of cytomegalovirus exposure and HLA in healthy donors (dated by TCRdb to the late 2010s). A note on the overall study: An earlier analysis of approximately 590 of the donors reported 250 to 300 Gb of sequence data and 117 million unique TCR beta sequences from roughly 200 million T cells. In addition to the first cohort of roughly 700 subjects, a separate validation cohort of 120 different subjects was used. Genome-wide SNP genotypes for about 55% of the roughly 670 donors were used in a later genetic analysis, which treated that subset as a discovery cohort. An early release that covered around 590 HLA-typed donors contained around 300 gigabases of sequencing data and tens of millions of unique TCR sequences. Four or five DR-DQ haplotypes were handled as single units for association and clustering, since linkage in the cohort was strong. The later analysis used no new phenotypic data to find candidate immune exposures, relying instead on TCR beta sequences and their occurrence across donors. An earlier analysis of roughly 580 of the donors used high-throughput TCR beta sequencing to judge whether each TCR beta V gene segment behaved as functional or pseudogenic. To study patterns of TCR occurrence, a later analysis re-analyzed previously published TCR beta repertoires from several hundred donors and added high-resolution HLA genotyping. Typing coverage differed by locus: A, B, C, DRB1 and DQB1 were typed in about 620-630 donors, DQA1 in 522, DPA1 in some 610, and DPB1 in 472. Class I and class II HLA loci were covered by the typing at four-digit resolution. Among the roughly 400 genotyped donors, approximately 81% belonged to the genetic ancestry cluster associated with self-reported Caucasian donors. All discovery cohort repertoires had been generated using a single sequencing platform. Alongside the repertoire data, information on donor age, sex, ethnicity and CMV serostatus was compiled. Among about 390 genotyped donors of the cohort, an average of approximately 250,000 unique TCR beta nucleotide sequences were sequenced per donor, 15% to 20% of them non-productive. The study aimed to test whether signatures of past pathogen exposure could be identified by cataloging public T cell receptors. To predict cytomegalovirus infection status, the study combined high-throughput TCR immunosequencing, statistical association of individual TCRs with disease status, and machine learning. The study profiled the T cell repertoires of 550 to 700 subjects by immunosequencing and related them to cytomegalovirus serostatus.

The research as a whole found: Specific HLA alleles were associated with over 15,000 TCR beta sequences at a false discovery rate of 0.05 in a later analysis. When HLA alleles, especially DR and DQ, strongly co-occurred, TCR associations were difficult to assign to individual alleles. Because the 87-base-pair reads could not distinguish some IMGT-functional V segments, including TRBV6-2 and TRBV6-3, those segments were excluded. In a later analysis, several top co-occurrence clusters were reported to appear linked to parvovirus B19, influenza, CMV and Epstein-Barr virus. Because some donors lacked HLA typing at each locus, the association tests relied only on the typed subset. Linkage disequilibrium might explain the correlated functional status among segregating V segments, but an unknown experimental factor could not be ruled out. The authors suggested that the approach could potentially be generalized to other disease states and immunological phenotypes. A group of highly shared sequence variants was considered likely to be a technical artifact of the sequencing pipeline. The classifier was reported to diagnose cytomegalovirus status with high specificity and sensitivity in both the original cohort and the validation cohort. This cohort had only TCR beta chains sequenced, and the lack of alpha or paired-chain data limited which features could be detected. While some public TCRs were present in many individuals, most TCR sequences turned up only very rarely across donors. A further reported finding was that TCR beta sequences accurately predicted the HLA-A and HLA-B alleles for most subjects in the first cohort. In a later analysis, most CMV-associated TCR beta chains were found to appear HLA-restricted, with HLA associations seemingly driven largely by CMV exposure. In vitro tests confirmed that a few of the cytomegalovirus-associated TCR beta chains recognize cytomegalovirus antigens. In a later analysis, TCR association rates were found to vary across HLA loci, with the most associated TCRs seen for DRB1 alleles and the fewest for HLA-C alleles. Immune exposure information for the cohort was limited to CMV serostatus. A later analysis found that HLA-associated TCR beta chains were more clonally expanded and had lower generation probabilities than equally common non-associated chains. The study listed over 150 TCR beta chains as associated with cytomegalovirus. In an earlier analysis of about 550 of the donors, most TCR beta V segments were observed in productive rearrangements about 90% or about 30% of the time, broadly matching IMGT annotations. A later genetic analysis reported fewer N-insertions in productive TCRs among donors in an Asian-associated ancestry cluster than the approximately 700-donor mean. Presence/absence analyses assumed roughly uniform sequencing depth across donors, an assumption that may not hold. V-gene and J-gene trimming of TCR beta chains was associated with a missense DCLRE1C variant in a later genetic analysis, and the association was replicated in an independent cohort. Because counts were too low, roughly 18 rarely observed V segments, including chromosome 9 orphons, were left out of the earlier analysis of about 620 of the donors.

The cohort consisted of some 670 healthy bone marrow donors. At the time of sampling, all cohort members were nominally healthy, though unrecorded immune exposures were likely present. The donor was CMV seropositive and belonged to the group of 270 or so seropositive cohort members. Every donor gave a peripheral blood sample, and the peripheral blood mononuclear cells from that sample were used for TCR beta sequencing. Genomic DNA was extracted from the blood cell samples with the Qiagen DNeasy Blood Extraction Kit. Via the germline V gene (reference sequence), CDR1 is SEHNR and CDR2 FQNEAQ. From the cysteine up to the phenylalanine, the CDR3 has a length of 13 residues. Solely the CDR3 DNA is kept, with 39 bases framed from the first base. Libraries were built with the immunoSEQ multiplex PCR assay. For the multiplex PCR, a mixture combining 60 forward primers for TCR Vbeta segments and 13 reverse primers for TCR Jbeta segments was used. Amplification of the CDR3 region of rearranged TCR beta genes was performed with a multiplex PCR assay on genomic DNA. Amplified TCR beta libraries were sequenced as 87-base-pair reads on the Illumina HiSeq System. The authors' analysis ran thus. A later analysis tallied around 80 million unique TCR beta chains across the approximately 670 repertoires, and around 9.9 million of those chains were shared by two or more donors. Raw reads were error-corrected and collapsed into unique sequences by a nearest-neighbor algorithm in which closely related sequences were merged to remove PCR and sequencing errors. Alignment of CDR3 sequences to IMGT reference sequences was used to assign V, D and J gene segments. For a sequence to be retained, at least a six-nucleotide match to both a V gene segment and a J gene segment was required. Rearrangements were called productive when the CDR3 lacked stop codons and stayed in frame with V and J; all others were non-productive. CDR3 was defined according to IMGT convention as the region running from the second conserved V-encoded cysteine to the conserved J-encoded phenylalanine. The earlier analysis of a few hundred of the donors excluded any sequence lacking an unambiguous match to a single V gene segment. In an earlier analysis of roughly 600 of the donors, a V segment was called functional when productive rearrangements were above 56.7%, and segregating when the standard deviation between donors exceeded 5%. To diagnose cytomegalovirus status from the catalog of TCR beta chain sequences, a statistical classification framework was built. In a later analysis, TCR nucleotide sequences were compared against IMGT/GENE-DB human TR gene sequences so that V and J genes could be assigned. The TCRdist pipeline was used in a later analysis to assign CDR3 sequences and most-parsimonious VDJ recombination scenarios. In a later analysis, each TCR beta chain was defined by its CDR3 amino acid sequence together with its V-gene family, and reads without a unique V-gene family were excluded. In a later analysis, a few hundred highly shared, low-generation-probability nucleotide sequences were removed to address suspected cross-contamination and a sequencing artifact. In a later analysis, a clonal expansion index for each public chain was calculated from normalized within-repertoire ranks of inferred template counts. In a later analysis, generation probabilities were computed with a VDJ recombination model fitted to out-of-frame rearrangements, and the resulting probabilities were checked against IGoR. In a later analysis, hypergeometric tests were used to score TCR-TCR, TCR-HLA and TCR-CMV co-occurrence, with a repertoire-size bias correction applied to TCR pairs. False discovery rates were estimated in a later analysis by permuting HLA or CMV assignments 20 times. In a later analysis, co-occurring TCRs were grouped using DBSCAN, with TCRdist sequence similarity added in when clustering inside HLA-allele-positive subsets. Co-occurrence clustering excluded repertoires with fewer than 30,000 or more than 120,000 public chains, plus five with anomalous nucleotide sharing. TCRdb limited this immuneACCESS table to in-frame rearrangements with V and J called. A share of clones is missing; checked studies link under half to unresolved V genes, and the rest is unexplained. V, J and clone size are those of that table, while D and trimming were read from the DNA. The sample table shows 90,000 to 130,000 clones, and around 70% are seen once. The biggest ten clones account for around 5% of the sample.

Only a few counts were recorded for this clone. Its antigen specificity is not known. Sequence at one end of the junction differs from germline and may be a read error. The source is a young man in good health and CMV-seropositive. The chain is made from TRBV7-9 and TRBJ1-4; 7 of the junction bases match TRBD1. Sequenced input: PBMCs. The CDR3 protein sequence reads: CSSSVTGAEKLFF. At the DNA level, the sequence is TGTTCCAGCAGCGTTACAGGGGCTGAAAAACTGTTTTTT.